This T cell receptor beta chain was retrieved from a study of blood T cell repertoires in COVID-19. TCRdb's copy holds only in-frame clones and misses some; the assay was immunoSEQ multiplex PCR. The repertoire has about 210,000 clones, almost 85% of them found once; the top ten carry 5.1%. The CDR3 runs 14 residues. V shed 1 base and J shed 0 bases, with 7 bases lying between them. Germline loops: CDR1 SGHTA, CDR2 FQGNSA. The chain recombines TRBV7-2 with TRBJ2-7; no clear D gene. The specimen was peripheral blood. The source is a man aged 50-60 years with COVID-19, enrolled during active disease. The CDR3 reads CASSLGQNSYEQYF. DNA of the CDR3: TGTGCCAGCAGCTTAGGTCAGAACTCCTACGAGCAGTACTTC.